The 5 T cell receptor beta chains in this list originate from one sample, sequenced in a study of identical twins. In TCRdb, the 5' RACE reads were re-called with MiXCR into one record per CDR3 protein. The table has about 570,000 distinct CDR3 sequences, roughly 9.9% seen once. This sample was also put to use in a study of yellow fever vaccine responses in identical twins.

The sequencing input was PBMCs. The receptors originated from a woman under 30 in good health.

V usage is TRBV11-2 and J usage is TRBJ2-2; the D gene is possibly TRBD1 (5 bases). Trimming shortened V by 0 bases and J by 1 base, and 9 bases separated the two germline ends. The CDR3 is 16 residues long. The germline V gene encodes CDR1 SGHAT and CDR2 FQNNGV. CDR3 in DNA: TGTGCCAGCAGCTTAGATCCTACAGGGAACACCGGGGAGCTGTTTTTT. Protein: CASSLDPTGNTGELFF. Drawing the rest from reference TRBV11-2 and TRBJ2-2, the complete variable domain is EAGVAQSPRYKIIEKRQSVAFWCNPISGHATLYWYQQILGQGPKLLIQFQNNGVVDDSQLPKDRFSAERLKGVDSTLKIQPAKLEDSAVYLCASSLDPTGNTGELFFGEGSRLTVL.

This clonotype was seen a few times. This chain links TRBV24-1 with TRBJ1-1; D remains unclear. The CDR3 contains 14 residues. V shed 5 bases and J shed 2 bases, with 11 bases lying between them. The germline V gene has CDR1 KGHDR and CDR2 SFDVKD. The CDR3 DNA reads as TGTGCCACCAGTGGTTTCAGATCCAACACTGAAGCTTTCTTT. It is translated as CATSGFRSNTEAFF.

This clonotype was counted between two and nine times. The chain has TRBV5-6 and TRBJ2-2; no firm D call. V lost 0 bases to trimming and J lost 6 bases, with 9 bases between them. This CDR3 spans 14 amino acids. Per the germline V gene, CDR1 is SGHDT and CDR2 is YYEEEE. The chain's CDR3 is CASSLGPNPGELFF. CDR3 nucleotides: TGTGCCAGCAGCTTGGGTCCCAATCCCGGGGAGCTGTTTTTT.

The table lists this clonotype with many counts. V gene TRBV28 combines with J gene TRBJ2-7; D unresolved. The V end was cut by 7 bases, the J end by 0 bases, with 10 bases between. From germline, CDR1 is MDHEN and CDR2 SYDVKM. The CDR3 consists of 13 residues. The CDR3 loop is CASTLGGSYEQYF. For the CDR3, the DNA is TGTGCCAGCACTCTCGGTGGCTCCTACGAGCAGTACTTC.

The table lists this clonotype with a few counts. This chain connects TRBV6-2 or TRBV6-3 to TRBJ2-7; possibly TRBD1 for D (5 bases). Trimming took off 2 bases at V and 5 bases at J, with 13 bases between the two ends. Germline CDR1 and CDR2: MNHEY and SVGEGT. The CDR3 has 14 residues. This CDR3 reads CASSYRQSVDEQYF. Written as DNA, the CDR3 is TGTGCCAGCAGTTACCGACAGTCTGTGGACGAGCAGTACTTC.